This TCR beta chain was captured by sequencing in a study of cytotoxic CD8 clonotypes in ibrutinib-treated CLL (dated by TCRdb to about 2021). Study-level background: The cohort had over ten relapsed/refractory and more than 14 treatment-naive patients; roughly 17 were IGHV unmutated. Responses were partial in approximately 24 patients and complete in 2; after median roughly 69 months follow-up, some 14 stayed in remission and 12 progressed. Samples averaged 255,043 productive templates and 80,000 to 100,000 productive rearrangements. Cryopreserved peripheral blood mononuclear cells were obtained prior to treatment, at the time of response, and at either disease progression or sustained remission. Longitudinal samples were obtainable from about 30% of the roughly 90 participants in the trial. Patients were still on ibrutinib when every remission and progressive disease sample was collected. The response samples were drawn at a median of approximately twelve months into treatment, with a range of roughly 6 to 40 months.

Beyond this particular receptor, the publication reports: Lymph node repertoires were not examined, and the timing of sampling was not matched between patients in sustained remission and those whose disease progressed. An increase in clonality was observed at ibrutinib response, with clonality remaining stable during sustained remission and falling back toward baseline at progression. Public clonotypes were found to be uncommon and were observed to contract or remain stable during treatment; the increase in clonality was shown to reflect expansion of private clonotypes at ibrutinib response. Baseline clonality exceeded that of age-matched healthy donors and correlated strongly with circulating CD8+ T-cell counts.

Remarks on this clone: It has no known antigen specificity. The sample holds no much larger clone one base away, and base qualities are not on file.

Each clonotype received, on average, 10x coverage in deep resolution sequencing performed on a MiSeq, where the target depth lay between 1 in 1 million and 1 in 200,000 T cells. The immunoSEQ hsTCRB Kit was used to generate the TCR beta libraries. The original pipeline was this. The data were analyzed with ImmunoSEQ Analyzer and ImmunoSEQ Data Assistant, and V, D and J gene assignments followed IMGT definitions. Clonality, which ranges from 0 to 1, was calculated as one minus the normalized Shannon entropy of productive rearrangement frequencies. Only overrepresented clonotypes making up at least 0.05% of each patient's repertoire were included in the public clonotype analysis. Repertoires from more than ten age-matched healthy donors in immuneACCESS were used as clonality controls. The source is immuneACCESS, and TCRdb retained only in-frame sequences with V and J called. Part of the clones is not carried over; for the studies checked, unresolved V genes explain less than half of this, and the remainder is unexplained. V and J calls and clone size come straight from that table; D and trimming were deduced from the DNA. This sample comprises 60,000 to 65,000 clones, around 60% of them detected only once. Of the sample, about 15% falls within the top ten clones.

From the cysteine up to the phenylalanine, the CDR3 has a length of 11 residues. Solely the CDR3 DNA is kept, with 33 bases framed from the first base. CDR1 and CDR2 are read off the germline V gene as SGHTA and FQGNSA. A distance of 11 bases separates the germline ends of V and J, which lose 8 bases and 9 bases respectively. The time point label for this specimen denotes: about 11 months on ibrutinib. For TCR beta library preparation, about 2.2 micrograms of genomic DNA were extracted from the cryopreserved PBMCs. Longitudinal blood samples from CLL patients receiving ibrutinib monotherapy were subjected to high-throughput TCR beta sequencing. The patients were enrolled in a single-center, open-label phase 2 trial of ibrutinib monotherapy.

In this chain, TRBV7-2 is recombined with TRBJ2-1; the D gene cannot be named for sure. The TCR sequence derives from a human donor with chronic lymphocytic leukemia. Sequences were derived from PBMCs, sampled after 12 months of ibrutinib treatment. The CDR3 protein sequence reads: CASSLWGEQFF. The DNA sequence is given as TGTGCCAGCTCCCTCTGGGGTGAGCAGTTCTTC.